These 22 T cell receptor beta chains were all obtained from the same sample, sequenced in a study of cytomegalovirus exposure and HLA in healthy donors. With 60 Vbeta and 13 Jbeta primers, the PCR was carried out. The table came from immunoSEQ multiplex PCR; TCRdb's copy has only in-frame clones and leaves some out. The sample has about 120,000 clones; about three quarters are singletons. Sequencing was done on a sample of PBMCs. The receptors come from a young woman in good health and CMV-seropositive.

This clone turned up a few times. The J gene is TRBJ1-1, the V gene TRBV5-5, with TRBD1 matching 8 bases. V trimming: 3 bases; J trimming: 6 bases; junction bases outside the gene matches: 7. CDR1 and CDR2 from the germline V gene are SGHKS and YYEKEE (reference sequence). The CDR3 has 14 amino acids. The CDR3 region is CASSSDRGTAEAFF. DNA for the CDR3: TGTGCCAGCAGCTCCGACAGGGGAACGGCTGAAGCTTTCTTT.

The chain recombines TRBV14 with TRBJ2-7; D is possibly TRBD2 (6 bases). V was shortened by 4 bases and J by 6 bases, with 16 bases between the two germline ends. Germline V gives CDR1 SGHDN, CDR2 FVKESK. The CDR3 has 14 amino acids. Here the CDR3 DNA reads TGTGCCAGCAGCCGTCCACGGGGAGGCAGCGAGCAGTACTTC. It specifies CASSRPRGGSEQYF.

The rearrangement uses TRBV28 and TRBJ2-5; the match to TRBD1 covers 7 bases. The DNA end is a closer match to TRBJ2-7, so the J assignment may be wrong. From germline, CDR1 is MDHEN and CDR2 SYDVKM. This CDR3 region has 14 residues. The CDR3 coding sequence is TGTGCCAGCATCGCGACAGGGCCTCCCTACGAGCAGTACTTC. It specifies CASIATGPPYEQYF.

V and J are TRBV2 and TRBJ2-2, with D perhaps TRBD1 (6 bases). The germline V gene encodes CDR1 SNHLY and CDR2 FYNNEI. Trimming left V 8 bases short and J 5 bases short, with 12 bases between. This CDR3 contains 13 residues. The CDR3 DNA sequence: TGTGCCAGCGAGGGACAAGGGACCGGGGAGCTGTTTTTT. It codes for CASEGQGTGELFF.

The V call is TRBV5-4, the J call TRBJ2-2; 9 positions agree with TRBD2. CDR3 length equals 18 residues. Losses at the gene ends were 0 bases for V and 4 bases for J; bases not matched to a gene: 10. Germline V CDR1 and CDR2: SGHNT, YYREEE (reference sequence). As DNA, the CDR3 is TGTGCCAGCAGCTTGGCGACGGCGGGGGGGCCGGTCACCGGGGAGCTGTTTTTT. Amino acid sequence: CASSLATAGGPVTGELFF.

The V gene is TRBV28, the J gene TRBJ1-1; D call uncertain. From germline, CDR1 is MDHEN and CDR2 SYDVKM. The CDR3 contains 12 residues. Between the trimmed V and J ends, which lost 3 bases and 5 bases, there was a span of 7 bases. The CDR3 loop is CASSLYRTEAFF. DNA of the CDR3: TGTGCCAGCAGTTTGTATCGGACTGAAGCTTTCTTT. Complete variable domain (other parts from reference TRBV28 and TRBJ1-1): DVKVTQSSRYLVKRTGEKVFLECVQDMDHENMFWYRQDPGLGLRLIYFSYDVKMKEKGDIPEGYSVSREKKERFSLILESASTNQTSMYLCASSLYRTEAFFGQGTRLTVV.

The chain joins TRBV6-1 to TRBJ2-5, with a tentative D call TRBD1 (6 bases). The end of the DNA aligns better with TRBJ2-7, so the J call may be wrong. The CDR3 contains 15 residues. The V gene's germline CDR1 is MNHNS and CDR2 SASEGT. CDR3 bases: TGTGCCAGCAGTCCGCCGATGGACAGTCCCTACGAGCAGTACTTC. Translated, it gives CASSPPMDSPYEQYF.

The chain links TRBV2 to TRBJ2-2; TRBD1 is a possible D gene (6 bases). V was pared by 7 bases and J by 4 bases, with 13 bases between. From germline, CDR1 is SNHLY and CDR2 FYNNEI. This CDR3 contains 14 residues. The CDR3 DNA follows: TGTGCCAGCACGACTCAGGGGACCACCGGGGAGCTGTTTTTT. It specifies CASTTQGTTGELFF. Variable domain in full (rest from reference TRBV2 and TRBJ2-2): EPEVTQTPSHQVTQMGQEVILRCVPISNHLYFYWYRQILGQKVEFLVSFYNNEISEKSEIFDDQFSVERPDGSNFTLKIRSTKLEDSAMYFCASTTQGTTGELFFGEGSRLTVL.

The V and J genes are TRBV19 and TRBJ1-5, with TRBD1 matching 10 bases. V lost 1 base, J lost 4 bases, and 7 bases stayed unmatched. CDR1 is LNHDA and CDR2 is SQIVND in the germline V gene (reference sequence). This CDR3 comprises 17 residues. The CDR3 loop reads CASSIAKGDRGNQPQHF. CDR3 bases: TGTGCCAGTAGTATAGCAAAAGGGGACAGGGGAAATCAGCCCCAGCATTTT.

The chain uses TRBV5-4 and TRBJ2-2, with 9 bases lining up with TRBD1. The J segment lost 6 bases and the V segment lost 5 bases, leaving 8 bases of the junction unmatched. Germline V gives CDR1 SGHNT, CDR2 YYREEE (reference sequence). The CDR3 consists of 15 residues. The CDR3 loop reads CASSPGQGRAGELFF. CDR3 in DNA: TGTGCCAGCAGTCCGGGACAGGGACGGGCCGGGGAGCTGTTTTTT.

The CDR3 is CASSPLLQVLSNQPQHF. The CDR3 region has the DNA TGTGCCAGCAGCCCCCTCCTACAGGTTCTTAGCAATCAGCCCCAGCATTTT. The rearrangement uses TRBV27 and TRBJ1-5, with D possibly matching TRBD1 (5 bases). Looked up from germline, CDR1 is MNHEY and CDR2 is SMNVEV (reference sequence). The CDR3 has 17 residues. The V end was cut by 6 bases, the J end by 0 bases, with 18 bases between.

The rearrangement joins TRBV5-1 to TRBJ2-7, with D tentatively TRBD1 (8 bases). The CDR3 length is 15 residues. Deletions cut 4 bases from V and 3 bases from J, with 17 bases between. The germline CDR1 and CDR2 sequences are SGHRS and YFSETQ. CDR3: CASSGGDRSDYEQYF. In nucleotides, the CDR3 is TGCGCCAGCAGCGGGGGGGACAGGTCGGACTACGAGCAGTACTTC.

The chain uses TRBV7-9 and TRBJ2-7, with a tentative D call TRBD1 (5 bases). The V end lost 2 bases, the J end lost 2 bases, and 7 bases lay between the germline ends. Germline CDR1 is SEHNR and CDR2 is FQNEAQ (reference sequence). The CDR3 is 13 amino acids. For the CDR3, the DNA is TGTGCCAGCAGCTTACCAGGGCCCTACGAGCAGTACTTC. Protein product: CASSLPGPYEQYF.

This CDR3 reads CASRYNRGRRKLFF. The DNA for the CDR3 is TGTGCCAGCAGATATAACAGGGGGCGCAGAAAACTGTTTTTT. This chain uses TRBV21-1 with TRBJ1-4; whether TRBD1, the table's D call, matches the DNA was not checked. TRBV21-1 is marked as a pseudogene. The CDR3 consists of 14 residues.

This clone came up once. The chain has TRBV6-6 and TRBJ2-5, with TRBD1 identical over 9 bases. This CDR3 spans 15 amino acids. Per the germline V gene, CDR1 is MNHNY and CDR2 is SVGAGI (reference sequence). After removal of 4 bases from V and 1 base from J, the junction contained 4 bases not matched to a gene. In DNA form, the CDR3 reads TGTGCCAGCAGTTCGACAGGGGGGATCCAAGAGACCCAGTACTTC. Its translation is CASSSTGGIQETQYF.

The chain combines TRBV27 with TRBJ1-2, with D possibly matching TRBD1 (6 bases). Trimming pared 3 bases from V and 8 bases from J, leaving 13 bases between. Germline loops: CDR1 MNHEY, CDR2 SMNVEV (reference sequence). The CDR3 is 13 residues long. The CDR3, as DNA: TGTGCCAGCAGTTTGAACCCGAGGGGGGGCTACACCTTC. Its protein is CASSLNPRGGYTF.

This clone was recorded once. The V and J genes are TRBV12-5 and TRBJ2-1, with 8 bases aligning to TRBD2. Trimming at V came to 4 bases and at J to 7 bases, leaving 12 bases not matched to a gene. From germline, CDR1 is LGHNT and CDR2 FRNRAP. This CDR3 region has 16 residues. This CDR3 reads CASGSGRGGFGNEQFF. CDR3 DNA sequence: TGTGCTAGTGGTTCGGGCCGGGGGGGTTTTGGTAATGAGCAGTTCTTC.

J is TRBJ2-3 and V is TRBV4-3; the D gene is possibly TRBD2 (7 bases). Between the trimmed V and J ends, which lost 4 bases and 1 base, there was a span of 18 bases. The germline gives CDR1 LGHNA, CDR2 YSLEER. The CDR3 sequence is 17 residues long. The CDR3 nucleotides read TGCGCCAGCAGCCCGTGGGGGGGGGACACCCGCACAGATACGCAGTATTTT. As protein: CASSPWGGDTRTDTQYF.

This sequence joins TRBV27 and TRBJ2-1; TRBD1 matches at 7 bases. The CDR3 totals 14 residues. Germline assignment: CDR1 MNHEY and CDR2 SMNVEV (reference sequence). With 3 bases clipped from V and 15 bases from J, the junction kept 14 bases outside the gene matches. The CDR3 coding sequence is TGTGCCAGCAGTTTCCTCATGACAGGGAGATTACCGTTCTTC. The encoded protein is CASSFLMTGRLPFF.

This chain links TRBV5-4 with TRBJ1-1, with 7 bases fitting TRBD1. The germline gives CDR1 SGHNT, CDR2 YYREEE (reference sequence). This CDR3 has 14 residues. With 4 bases clipped from V and 1 base from J, the junction kept 4 bases outside the gene matches. This CDR3 is CASSRNRGNTEAFF. As DNA, the CDR3 is TGTGCCAGCAGCCGCAACAGGGGGAACACTGAAGCTTTCTTT.

V gene TRBV19 combines with J gene TRBJ2-6; tentative D call: TRBD1 (6 bases). CDR3 length equals 17 residues. CDR1 and CDR2 (germline): LNHDA, SQIVND (reference sequence). V was shortened by 4 bases and J by 2 bases, with 15 bases between the two germline ends. In DNA form, the CDR3 reads TGTGCCAGTAGTAGCCCCCACAGGGCTGCTGGGGCCAACGTCCTGACTTTC. Amino acid sequence: CASSSPHRAAGANVLTF.

The chain couples TRBV9 to TRBJ2-3; TRBD2 might be the D (5 bases). Germline CDR1 and CDR2: SGDLS and YYNGEE. V was pared by 3 bases and J by 6 bases, with 17 bases between. The CDR3 has 15 residues. CDR3 sequence reads: CASSARRGSTDTQYF. The CDR3 nucleotides read TGTGCCAGCAGCGCACGACGGGGTTCGACGGATACGCAGTATTTT.